Listed here are 30 T cell receptor beta chains from one sample, sequenced in a study of blood T cell repertoires in COVID-19. Assay used: immunoSEQ multiplex PCR; TCRdb lists only in-frame clones, some missing. The sample has some 48,000 clones; around 84% are singletons. Material for sequencing was peripheral blood. The receptors were gathered from a human donor in a cohort sampled during active COVID-19.

The genes are TRBV19 and TRBJ1-1; tentative D call: TRBD1 (5 bases). The CDR3 sequence is 15 residues long. Germline lookup yields CDR1 LNHDA and CDR2 SQIVND (reference sequence). The V end was cut by 1 base, the J end by 4 bases, with 13 bases between. The CDR3 region is CASSIVDSLSTEAFF. The CDR3 coding sequence is TGTGCCAGTAGTATAGTTGACAGTTTGAGCACTGAAGCTTTCTTT.

The genes are TRBV6-5 and TRBJ2-2, with a possible D match to TRBD1 (5 bases). CDR3 length equals 12 residues. The germline V and J ends were trimmed by 6 bases and 8 bases, with 10 bases remaining between them. Germline V gene lookup returns CDR1 MNHEY and CDR2 SVGAGI. CDR3 nucleotides: TGTGCCAGCAGGGTAGGGGTTGGGGAGCTGTTTTTT. Protein product: CASRVGVGELFF.

The V and J genes are TRBV19 and TRBJ2-5, with 8 bases aligning to TRBD2. V was pared by 1 base and J by 2 bases, with 3 bases of the junction left unmatched. The germline V gene has CDR1 LNHDA and CDR2 SQIVND (reference sequence). This CDR3 region has 15 residues. The CDR3 region has the DNA TGTGCCAGTAGTATAGCGGGAGGGGCGCAAGAGACCCAGTACTTC. This gives the protein CASSIAGGAQETQYF.

This clone is a singleton in its sample. V and J are TRBV2 and TRBJ1-1; 7 bases match TRBD1. This CDR3 spans 16 amino acids. Germline V gene sequence: CDR1 SNHLY, CDR2 FYNNEI. Trimming at V came to 2 bases and at J to 2 bases, leaving 8 bases not matched to a gene. CDR3 in DNA: TGTGCCAGCAGTGAAATGACCGGGACAGAAAACACTGAAGCTTTCTTT. Protein sequence: CASSEMTGTENTEAFF.

V usage is TRBV5-1 and J usage is TRBJ1-2; TRBD1 matches at 12 bases. The CDR3 length is 17 residues. Germline V gives CDR1 SGHRS, CDR2 YFSETQ. Trimming removed 0 bases from V and 3 bases from J; junction bases left unmatched: 6. The CDR3 nucleotides read TGCGCCAGCAGCTTGGCCTCGGGACAGGGGGCTTACTATGGCTACACCTTC. Translating it yields CASSLASGQGAYYGYTF.

The V gene is TRBV19, the J gene TRBJ2-3; TRBD2 matches at 11 bases. The V segment lost 4 bases and the J segment 0 bases; nucleotides outside the gene matches: 6. The germline gives CDR1 LNHDA, CDR2 SQIVND (reference sequence). This CDR3 spans 17 amino acids. The CDR3 sequence: CASSKLAGGPSTDTQYF. The CDR3 region has the DNA TGTGCCAGTAGTAAGTTAGCGGGGGGGCCTAGCACAGATACGCAGTATTTT.

The chain is built from TRBV7-2 and TRBJ2-2, with 8 nucleotides matching TRBD1. This CDR3 contains 15 residues. V lost 4 bases to trimming and J lost 4 bases; unmatched junction nucleotides: 5. The germline CDR1 and CDR2 sequences are SGHTA and FQGNSA. CDR3 sequence: CASSSGQGITGELFF. Written as DNA, the CDR3 is TGTGCCAGCAGCTCCGGACAGGGAATCACCGGGGAGCTGTTTTTT.

V usage is TRBV2 and J usage is TRBJ1-3; 8 bases fit TRBD1. Trimming took 5 bases from V and 0 from J; bases not matched to a gene: 6. CDR3 size: 16 residues. Germline CDR1 SNHLY, CDR2 FYNNEI. CDR3 in DNA: TGTGCCAGCAGTTTGGGACAGGTGAACTCTGGAAACACCATATATTTT. Translation gives CASSLGQVNSGNTIYF.

The CDR3 DNA reads TGTGCCAGCAGCCTGGACAGCCGCTATAATTCACCCCTCCACTTT. Translated: CASSLDSRYNSPLHF. This sequence joins TRBV14 and TRBJ1-6; TRBD1 is a possible D gene (6 bases). CDR3 length: 15 residues. V lost 4 bases and J 3 bases, leaving 10 bases between the germline ends. Germline V CDR1 and CDR2: SGHDN, FVKESK. Together with reference TRBV14 and TRBJ1-6, the CDR3 gives the full variable domain: EAGVTQFPSHSVIEKGQTVTLRCDPISGHDNLYWYRRVMGKEIKFLLHFVKESKQDESGMPNNRFLAERTGGTYSTLKVQPAELEDSGVYFCASSLDSRYNSPLHFGNGTRLTVT.

Only a few counts were recorded for this clone. The chain combines TRBV30 with TRBJ2-1, with D possibly matching TRBD2 (5 bases). CDR3 length equals 17 residues. The germline V gene has CDR1 GTSNPN and CDR2 SVGIG (reference sequence). The V end was cut by 2 bases, the J end by 9 bases, with 26 bases between. CDR3 protein: CAWSRGVRTGFRGEQFF. The CDR3 nucleotides are TGTGCCTGGAGTCGTGGGGTCCGGACTGGGTTCCGTGGTGAGCAGTTCTTC.

The chain carries TRBV5-7 and TRBJ2-7; a weak D match, TRBD1 (9 bases). TRBV5-7 is identified as an open reading frame with a role that is uncertain. Trimming took 4 bases from V and 0 from J, leaving 20 bases between them. The CDR3 totals 17 residues. In DNA form, the CDR3 reads TGTGCCAGCAGCGGGACAGGGCCAGCGGGGGACTCCTACGAGCAGTACGTC. Its protein is CASSGTGPAGDSYEQYV.

Written as DNA, the CDR3 is TGTGCCAGTAGTACAGGACAGGTGGGCACCGGGGAGCTGTTTTTT. It yields the protein CASSTGQVGTGELFF. V gene TRBV19 combines with J gene TRBJ2-2, with TRBD1 matching over 7 bases. J gave up 4 bases and V 4 bases, and 6 bases lay outside the gene matches. This CDR3 spans 15 amino acids. From germline, CDR1 is LNHDA and CDR2 SQIVND (reference sequence).

This chain joins TRBV13 and TRBJ2-7, with 16 bases aligning to TRBD2. Per germline, CDR1 PRHDT and CDR2 FYEKMQ (reference sequence). V was pared by 5 bases and J by 2 bases, with 6 bases of the junction left unmatched. The CDR3 consists of 17 residues. The CDR3 loop is CASSPGTSGGGAYEQYF. CDR3 in DNA: TGTGCCAGCAGCCCCGGGACTAGCGGGGGGGGAGCCTACGAGCAGTACTTC.

The chain has TRBV27 and TRBJ1-1; 7 bases match TRBD1. Trimming took 5 bases from V and 4 from J; bases not matched to a gene: 4. The CDR3 has 13 amino acids. CDR1 is MNHEY and CDR2 is SMNVEV in the germline V gene (reference sequence). This CDR3 reads CASSPDRATEAFF. CDR3 sequence (DNA): TGTGCCAGCAGTCCAGACAGGGCCACTGAAGCTTTCTTT.

This clone has just one count. The chain recombines TRBV7-2 with TRBJ1-2, with 7 bases identical to TRBD1. The ends lost 7 bases at V and 2 bases at J; junction bases unmatched: 10. Germline assignment: CDR1 SGHTA and CDR2 FQGNSA. The CDR3 runs to 15 residues. CDR3 bases: TGTGCCAGCACCCCAGGGGGGCCGACCAACTATGGCTACACCTTC. Translating it yields CASTPGGPTNYGYTF.

The chain links TRBV7-6 to TRBJ2-2; tentative D call: TRBD2 (6 bases). The germline V and J ends were trimmed by 6 bases and 2 bases, with 19 bases remaining between them. Germline V gene lookup returns CDR1 SGHVS and CDR2 FNYEAQ. This CDR3 spans 17 amino acids. The CDR3 region is CASSSTTGTPNTGELFF. CDR3 nucleotide sequence: TGTGCCAGCAGTTCAACGACCGGGACTCCTAACACCGGGGAGCTGTTTTTT.

V is TRBV24-1 and J is TRBJ2-5; D perhaps matches TRBD2 (6 bases). The V gene's germline CDR1 is KGHDR and CDR2 SFDVKD. The CDR3 length is 13 residues. V was trimmed by 5 bases and J by 7 bases, leaving 13 bases between them. CDR3 sequence: CATSGDSLRTQYF. The CDR3 DNA sequence: TGTGCCACCAGTGGGGACTCCCTGCGGACCCAGTACTTC.

The chain employs TRBV18 and TRBJ1-4; TRBD1 matches at 10 bases. The CDR3 length is 18 residues. Germline V gives CDR1 KGHSH, CDR2 LQKENI. Trimming took 2 bases from V and 7 from J; bases not matched to a gene: 13. CDR3 DNA: TGTGCCAGCTCACCAAAAAGGACAGGGGGTTCGGAAGGTGAAAAACTGTTTTTT. It yields the protein CASSPKRTGGSEGEKLFF.

The chain is built from TRBV7-2 and TRBJ2-2, with TRBD1 matching 7 bases. Per the germline V gene, CDR1 is SGHTA and CDR2 is FQGNSA. Trimming removed 1 base from V and 4 bases from J; junction bases left unmatched: 3. The CDR3 extends over 15 amino acids. The CDR3 coding sequence is TGTGCCAGCAGCTTAGTGTCAGGGGGCACCGGGGAGCTGTTTTTT. Its translation is CASSLVSGGTGELFF.

The chain recombines TRBV18 with TRBJ2-3, with 7 bases identical to TRBD2. The CDR3 consists of 14 residues. From germline, CDR1 is KGHSH and CDR2 LQKENI. V lost 3 bases to trimming and J lost 2 bases; unmatched junction nucleotides: 2. The DNA of the CDR3 is TGTGCCAGCTCACCGAGACTAGCCACAGATACGCAGTATTTT. This encodes CASSPRLATDTQYF.

The chain carries TRBV5-1 and TRBJ2-5; D is perhaps TRBD1 (7 bases). The germline V gene encodes CDR1 SGHRS and CDR2 YFSETQ. The V gene lost 2 bases and the J gene lost 5 bases, with 13 bases spanning the gap. The CDR3 loop spans 14 amino acids. For the CDR3, the DNA is TGCGCCAGCAGCTTAGGAGGGGGCGGGGAGACCCAGTACTTC. It specifies CASSLGGGGETQYF.

The V gene is TRBV6-2 or TRBV6-3, the J gene TRBJ1-5, with 8 bases that match TRBD1. The V segment lost 4 bases and the J segment 0 bases; nucleotides outside the gene matches: 14. The CDR3 has 19 residues. Germline lookup yields CDR1 MNHEY and CDR2 SVGEGT. This CDR3 is CASSSRPTGVTVSNQPQHF. CDR3 nucleotide sequence: TGTGCCAGCAGTTCACGACCGACAGGGGTCACGGTTAGCAATCAGCCCCAGCATTTT.

The CDR3 protein is CASRGTGYYEQYF. CDR3 nucleotides: TGTGCCAGCAGGGGGACAGGGTACTACGAGCAGTACTTC. The chain uses TRBV5-5 and TRBJ2-7; 9 nucleotides match TRBD1. This CDR3 region has 13 residues. V trimming: 5 bases; J trimming: 3 bases; junction bases outside the gene matches: 3. Germline V lookup: CDR1 SGHKS, CDR2 YYEKEE (reference sequence). The whole variable domain, remainder taken from reference TRBV5-5 and TRBJ2-7, is DAGVTQSPTHLIKTRGQQVTLRCSPISGHKSVSWYQQVLGQGPQFIFQYYEKEERGRGNFPDRFSARQFPNYSSELNVNALLLGDSALYLCASRGTGYYEQYFGPGTRLTVT.

The chain has TRBV5-8 and TRBJ1-4; D is possibly TRBD1 (6 bases). Trimming left V 6 bases short and J 5 bases short, with 14 bases between. The CDR3 is made up of 14 amino acids. CDR1 and CDR2 (germline): SGHTS, YDEGEE. CDR3 region: CASNREGRNEKLFF. The CDR3 bases are TGTGCCAGCAACAGGGAGGGAAGAAATGAAAAACTGTTTTTT. Drawing the rest from reference TRBV5-8 and TRBJ1-4, the complete variable domain is EAGVTQSPTHLIKTRGQQATLRCSPISGHTSVYWYQQALGLGLQFLLWYDEGEERNRGNFPPRFSGRQFPNYSSELNVNALELEDSALYLCASNREGRNEKLFFGSGTQLSVL.

This clone was seen only a few times. The J gene is TRBJ2-2, the V gene TRBV18; D is undetermined. Trimming cost V 1 base and J 0 bases, with 6 bases left between them. Germline V CDR1 and CDR2: KGHSH, LQKENI. The CDR3 has 15 amino acids. This CDR3 is CASSPQRSNTGELFF. In DNA form, the CDR3 reads TGTGCCAGCTCACCACAGAGATCGAACACCGGGGAGCTGTTTTTT.

The chain recombines TRBV2 with TRBJ1-6; 8 bases fit TRBD1. Germline V gene data show CDR1 as SNHLY and CDR2 as FYNNEI. J lost 10 bases, V lost 4 bases, and 6 bases had no gene match. This CDR3 is built from 14 residues. CDR3 coding DNA: TGTGCCAGCAGTGGTGACAGGGGCGTCTCACCCCTCCACTTT. Amino acids: CASSGDRGVSPLHF.

V gene TRBV3-1 (or the pseudogene TRBV3-2) combines with J gene TRBJ2-5; 11 nucleotides align to TRBD1. This CDR3 is 17 amino acids long. Germline trimming cut 2 bases from V and 0 bases from J; bases unmatched to any gene: 5. The germline gives CDR1 LGHDT, CDR2 YNNKEL (reference sequence). CDR3 in DNA: TGTGCCAGCAGCCAATCGGACAGGGGGCTACACCAAGAGACCCAGTACTTC. Amino acids: CASSQSDRGLHQETQYF.

This chain uses TRBV3-1 (or the pseudogene TRBV3-2) with TRBJ1-2; 7 bases are shared with TRBD1. V was pared by 2 bases and J by 0 bases, with 9 bases of the junction left unmatched. There are 17 residues in the CDR3. Germline CDR1 is LGHDT and CDR2 is YNNKEL (reference sequence). The CDR3 is CASSQLRGGTANYGYTF. As DNA, the CDR3 is TGTGCCAGCAGCCAACTCCGCGGAGGGACAGCTAACTATGGCTACACCTTC.

V usage is TRBV5-1 and J usage is TRBJ2-2; 7 nucleotides agree with TRBD1. There are 16 residues in the CDR3. Germline-derived CDR1 and CDR2 are SGHRS and YFSETQ. Unmatched junction bases numbered 5, after V lost 0 bases and J lost 3 bases. The CDR3 sequence: CASSLAGTVDTGELFF. The CDR3 nucleotides read TGCGCCAGCAGCTTGGCCGGGACAGTAGACACCGGGGAGCTGTTTTTT. The variable domain in full, with the rest retrieved from reference TRBV5-1 and TRBJ2-2, is KAGVTQTPRYLIKTRGQQVTLSCSPISGHRSVSWYQQTPGQGLQFLFEYFSETQRNKGNFPGRFSGRQFSNSRSEMNVSTLELGDSALYLCASSLAGTVDTGELFFGEGSRLTVL.

The chain is built from TRBV2 and TRBJ2-3; possibly TRBD1 for D (5 bases). The CDR3 has 13 amino acids. Germline CDR1 is SNHLY and CDR2 is FYNNEI. Trimming left V 3 bases short and J 3 bases short, with 7 bases between. CDR3 sequence: CASSEQGTDTQYF. The CDR3 coding sequence is TGTGCCAGCAGTGAGCAGGGTACAGATACGCAGTATTTT. Drawing the rest from reference TRBV2 and TRBJ2-3, the complete variable domain is EPEVTQTPSHQVTQMGQEVILRCVPISNHLYFYWYRQILGQKVEFLVSFYNNEISEKSEIFDDQFSVERPDGSNFTLKIRSTKLEDSAMYFCASSEQGTDTQYFGPGTRLTVL.